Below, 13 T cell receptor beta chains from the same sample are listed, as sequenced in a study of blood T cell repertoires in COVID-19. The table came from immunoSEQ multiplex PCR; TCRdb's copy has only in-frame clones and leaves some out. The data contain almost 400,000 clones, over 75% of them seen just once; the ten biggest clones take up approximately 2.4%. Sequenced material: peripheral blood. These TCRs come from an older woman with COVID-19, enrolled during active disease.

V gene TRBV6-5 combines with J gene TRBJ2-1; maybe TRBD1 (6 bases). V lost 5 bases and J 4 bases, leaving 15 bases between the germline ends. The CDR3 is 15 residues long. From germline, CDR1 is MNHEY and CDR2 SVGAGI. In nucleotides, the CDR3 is TGTGCCAGCAGTAAGGCCGGGACACAGTACAATGAGCAGTTCTTC. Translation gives CASSKAGTQYNEQFF.

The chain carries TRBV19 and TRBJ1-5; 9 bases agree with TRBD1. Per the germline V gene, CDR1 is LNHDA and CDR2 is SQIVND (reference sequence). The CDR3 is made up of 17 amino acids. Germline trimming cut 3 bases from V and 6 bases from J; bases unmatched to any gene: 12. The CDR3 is CASSILPGQGARQPQHF. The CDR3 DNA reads TGTGCCAGTAGTATTCTACCGGGACAGGGAGCACGTCAGCCCCAGCATTTT.

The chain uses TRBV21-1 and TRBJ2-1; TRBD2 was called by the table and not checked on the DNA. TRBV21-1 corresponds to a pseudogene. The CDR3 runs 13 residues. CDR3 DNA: TGTGCCAGCAGCATCGGGGGAATCCATGAGCAGTTCTTC. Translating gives CASSIGGIHEQFF.

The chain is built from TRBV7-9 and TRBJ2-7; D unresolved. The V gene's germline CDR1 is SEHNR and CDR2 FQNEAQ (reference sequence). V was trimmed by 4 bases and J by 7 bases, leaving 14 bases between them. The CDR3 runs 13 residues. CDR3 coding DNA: TGTGCCAGCAGCTCCGGGTCGCCTGTAGAGCAGTACTTC. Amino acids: CASSSGSPVEQYF.

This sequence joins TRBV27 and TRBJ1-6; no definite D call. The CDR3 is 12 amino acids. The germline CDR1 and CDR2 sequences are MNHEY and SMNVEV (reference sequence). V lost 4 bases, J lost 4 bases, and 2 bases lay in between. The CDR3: CASSSYNSPLHF. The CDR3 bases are TGTGCCAGCAGTTCATATAATTCACCCCTCCACTTT.

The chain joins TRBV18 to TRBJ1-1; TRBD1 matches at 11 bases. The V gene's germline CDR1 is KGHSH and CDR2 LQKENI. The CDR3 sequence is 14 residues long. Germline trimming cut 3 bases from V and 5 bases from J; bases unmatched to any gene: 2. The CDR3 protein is CASSPWDRGTEAFF. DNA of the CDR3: TGTGCCAGCTCACCTTGGGACAGGGGGACTGAAGCTTTCTTT.

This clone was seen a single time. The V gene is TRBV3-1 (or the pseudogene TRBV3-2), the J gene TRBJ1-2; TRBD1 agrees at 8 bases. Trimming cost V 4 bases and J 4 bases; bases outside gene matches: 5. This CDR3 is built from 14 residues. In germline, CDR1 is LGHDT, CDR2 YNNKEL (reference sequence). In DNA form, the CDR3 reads TGTGCCAGCAGCCCGACAGGGGCAGCCTATGGCTACACCTTC. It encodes CASSPTGAAYGYTF.

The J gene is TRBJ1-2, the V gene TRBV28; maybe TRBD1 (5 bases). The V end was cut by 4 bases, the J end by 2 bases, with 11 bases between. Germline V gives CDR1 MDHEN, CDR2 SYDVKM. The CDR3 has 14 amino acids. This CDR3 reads CASSYPGHNYGYTF. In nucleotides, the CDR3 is TGTGCCAGCAGTTACCCAGGACACAACTATGGCTACACCTTC.

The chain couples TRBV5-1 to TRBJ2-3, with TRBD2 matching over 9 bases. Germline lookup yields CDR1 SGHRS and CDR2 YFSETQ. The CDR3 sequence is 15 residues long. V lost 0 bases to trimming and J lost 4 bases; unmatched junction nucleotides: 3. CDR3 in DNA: TGCGCCAGCAGCTTGGCTAGCGGGGTGCCAGATACGCAGTATTTT. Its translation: CASSLASGVPDTQYF.

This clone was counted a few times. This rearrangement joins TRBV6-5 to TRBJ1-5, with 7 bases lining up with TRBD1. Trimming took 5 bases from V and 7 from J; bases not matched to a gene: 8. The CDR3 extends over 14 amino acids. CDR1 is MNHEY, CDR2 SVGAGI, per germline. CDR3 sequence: CASSQQTGWQPQHF. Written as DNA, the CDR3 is TGTGCCAGCAGTCAACAGACAGGGTGGCAGCCCCAGCATTTT.

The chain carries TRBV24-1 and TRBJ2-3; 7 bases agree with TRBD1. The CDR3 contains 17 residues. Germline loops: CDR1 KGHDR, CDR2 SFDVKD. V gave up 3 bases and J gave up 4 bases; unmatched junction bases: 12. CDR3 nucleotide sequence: TGTGCCACCAGTGATGATTACAGAGAAGGACAGGCAGATACGCAGTATTTT. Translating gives CATSDDYREGQADTQYF.

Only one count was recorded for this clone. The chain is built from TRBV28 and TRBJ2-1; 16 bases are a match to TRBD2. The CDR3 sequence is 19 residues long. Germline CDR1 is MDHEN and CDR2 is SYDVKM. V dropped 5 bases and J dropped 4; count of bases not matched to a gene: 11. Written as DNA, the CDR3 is TGTGCCAGCAGTCCCCGACCGGGACTAGCGGGGGGGGTATACAATGAGCAGTTCTTC. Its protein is CASSPRPGLAGGVYNEQFF.

CDR3 nucleotides: TGCAGCGCTCGGACAGGGCCCACCTACGAGCAGTACTTC. As protein: CSARTGPTYEQYF. The rearrangement joins TRBV29-1 to TRBJ2-7; 8 nucleotides match TRBD1. The CDR3 loop spans 13 amino acids. Germline assignment: CDR1 SQVTM and CDR2 ANQGSEA. V shed 7 bases and J 2 bases; nucleotides not matched to a gene: 7.